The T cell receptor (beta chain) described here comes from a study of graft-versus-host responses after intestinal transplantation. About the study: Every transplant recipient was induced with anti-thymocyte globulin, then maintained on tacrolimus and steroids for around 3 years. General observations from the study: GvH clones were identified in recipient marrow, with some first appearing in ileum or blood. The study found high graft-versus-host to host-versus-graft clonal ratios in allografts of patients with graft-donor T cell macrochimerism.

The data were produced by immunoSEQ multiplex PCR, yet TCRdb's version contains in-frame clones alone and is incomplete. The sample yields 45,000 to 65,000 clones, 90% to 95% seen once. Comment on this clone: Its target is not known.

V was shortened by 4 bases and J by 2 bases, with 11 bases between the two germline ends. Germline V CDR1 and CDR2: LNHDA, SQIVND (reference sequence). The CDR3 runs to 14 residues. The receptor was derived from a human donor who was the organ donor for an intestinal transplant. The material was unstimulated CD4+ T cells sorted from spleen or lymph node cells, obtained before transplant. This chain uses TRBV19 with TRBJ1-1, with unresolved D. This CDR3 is CASSKKSVNTEAFF. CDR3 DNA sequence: TGTGCCAGTAGTAAAAAATCGGTTAACACTGAAGCTTTCTTT.